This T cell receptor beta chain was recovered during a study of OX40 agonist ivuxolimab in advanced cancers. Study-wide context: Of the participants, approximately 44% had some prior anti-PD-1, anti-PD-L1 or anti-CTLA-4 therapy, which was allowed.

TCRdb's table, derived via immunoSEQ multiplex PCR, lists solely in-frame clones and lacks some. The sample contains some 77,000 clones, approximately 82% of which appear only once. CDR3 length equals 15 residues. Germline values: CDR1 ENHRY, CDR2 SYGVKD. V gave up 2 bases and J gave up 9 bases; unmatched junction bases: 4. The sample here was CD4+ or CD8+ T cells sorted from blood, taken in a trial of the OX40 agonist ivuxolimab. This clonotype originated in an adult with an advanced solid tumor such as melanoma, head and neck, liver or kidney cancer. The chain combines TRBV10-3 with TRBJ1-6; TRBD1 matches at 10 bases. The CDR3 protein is CAISEGTGVFSPLHF. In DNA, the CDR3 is TGTGCCATCAGTGAGGGGACAGGGGTTTTTTCACCCCTCCACTTT.